This T cell receptor (beta chain) derives from a study of identical twins. General study results and limits: Those out-of-frame alpha sequences shared by twins showed an excess of low generation probability. Twin sharing of out-of-frame TCR alpha was underestimated by models in monozygotic pairs.

This clonotype was detected a few times. Its antigen remains unknown. This CDR3 has 12 amino acids. Germline V CDR1 and CDR2: MNHEY, SVGAGI. The ends were cut back, 6 bases at V and 9 bases at J, with 12 bases in the middle. TCRdb re-called the 5' RACE reads through MiXCR, storing one row per CDR3 protein. The sample has more than 650,000 distinct CDR3 sequences, less than 7% seen once. The source material was naive T cells sorted from blood. The chain has TRBV6-5 and TRBJ2-1, with D unclear. The TCR originated in a man between 18 and 35 years old in good health. The chain's CDR3 is CASRSDRPEQFF. As DNA, the CDR3 is TGTGCCAGCAGAAGCGACCGGCCTGAGCAGTTCTTC.